Presented here are 8 T cell receptor beta chains from one specimen sequenced in a study of T-cell reconstitution after alpha-beta-depleted transplantation in children. A library of TCRbeta sequences, prepared with unique molecular identifiers, was generated. MiXCR, applied by TCRdb to the PCR reads, yields one record per CDR3 protein. The sample includes about 610,000 distinct CDR3 sequences, about 10% of them seen just once. Sequencing used PBMCs from the stem cell graft donor, obtained from the stem cell graft. These receptors originate from a human donor who donated a stem cell graft to a child with acute myeloid leukemia.

Only a few counts were recorded for this clonotype. V is TRBV5-1 and J is TRBJ2-7, with 11 nucleotides matching TRBD2. V was clipped by 0 bases and J by 3 bases; unmatched bases: 2. The CDR3 runs 15 residues. Germline CDR1 and CDR2: SGHRS and YFSETQ. In nucleotides, the CDR3 is TGCGCCAGCAGCTTGGTAGGGACTAGCGGCTACGAGCAGTACTTC. Translating gives CASSLVGTSGYEQYF. Full variable domain (missing parts from reference TRBV5-1 and TRBJ2-7): KAGVTQTPRYLIKTRGQQVTLSCSPISGHRSVSWYQQTPGQGLQFLFEYFSETQRNKGNFPGRFSGRQFSNSRSEMNVSTLELGDSALYLCASSLVGTSGYEQYFGPGTRLTVT.

The V and J genes are TRBV5-5 and TRBJ2-1, with D unresolved. The CDR3 has 14 residues. CDR1 and CDR2 (germline): SGHKS, YYEKEE (reference sequence). Trimming pared 4 bases from V and 4 bases from J, leaving 12 bases between. The DNA of the CDR3 is TGTGCCAGCAGCCACAACTGGGCGTACAATGAGCAGTTCTTC. The encoded protein is CASSHNWAYNEQFF.

The table lists this clonotype with many counts. The chain carries TRBV5-1 and TRBJ2-5; D not resolved. Germline V lookup: CDR1 SGHRS, CDR2 YFSETQ. The germline V and J ends were trimmed by 0 bases and 2 bases, with 8 bases remaining between them. This CDR3 contains 14 residues. CDR3 in DNA: TGCGCCAGCAGCTTGGGGTCCGGGCAAGAGACCCAGTACTTC. The encoded protein is CASSLGSGQETQYF.

J is TRBJ2-2 and V is TRBV7-2; TRBD1 or TRBD2 may be the D gene (5 bases each). This CDR3 region has 17 residues. The germline gives CDR1 SGHTA, CDR2 FQGNSA. V lost 6 bases, J lost 2 bases, and 19 bases lay in between. The CDR3 sequence is CASSGGGTLPNTGELFF. For the CDR3, the DNA is TGTGCCAGCAGTGGGGGTGGAACGCTTCCCAACACCGGGGAGCTGTTTTTT. Complete variable domain (other parts from reference TRBV7-2 and TRBJ2-2): GAGVSQSPSNKVTEKGKDVELRCDPISGHTALYWYRQSLGQGLEFLIYFQGNSAPDKSGLPSDRFSAERTGGSVSTLTIQRTQQEDSAVYLCASSGGGTLPNTGELFFGEGSRLTVL.

This clonotype was seen more than once but under ten times. V and J are TRBV7-2 and TRBJ2-4; 8 bases line up with TRBD1. After removal of 1 base from V and 14 bases from J, the junction contained 4 bases not matched to a gene. CDR3 length equals 12 residues. The germline CDR1 and CDR2 sequences are SGHTA and FQGNSA. The DNA for the CDR3 is TGTGCCAGCAGCTTAGGGCAGGGGGCGAAGTACTTC. The encoded protein is CASSLGQGAKYF.

In DNA, the CDR3 is TGTGCCAGCGGGACATTGCCCACCGGGGAGCTGTTTTTT. It yields the protein CASGTLPTGELFF. This sequence joins TRBV6-2 or TRBV6-3 and TRBJ2-2; the D gene is possibly TRBD1 (6 bases). The V and J ends lost 8 bases and 4 bases respectively, with 11 bases between them. This CDR3 contains 13 residues. Germline V gene sequence: CDR1 MNHEY, CDR2 SVGEGT.

As DNA, the CDR3 is TGTGCCAGCAGTGGGGGGGACGTGCTTCTTCAAGAGACCCAGTACTTC. Its protein product is CASSGGDVLLQETQYF. This sequence joins TRBV2 and TRBJ2-5; D might be TRBD2 (6 bases). In germline, CDR1 is SNHLY, CDR2 FYNNEI. The CDR3 covers 16 residues. V was clipped by 4 bases and J by 2 bases, with 17 bases between them.

This clonotype was seen at least ten times. The rearrangement links TRBV20-1 to TRBJ2-5, with D perhaps TRBD1 (6 bases). The V end was cut by 8 bases, the J end by 2 bases, with 9 bases between. The V gene's germline CDR1 is DFQATT and CDR2 SNEGSKA (reference sequence). The CDR3 is 11 residues long. In nucleotides, the CDR3 is TGCAGTTGGACAGTTCAAGAGACCCAGTACTTC. Amino acids: CSWTVQETQYF.